The rows below give T cell receptor beta chains drawn from one sample of a study of blood T cell repertoires in COVID-19. The method was immunoSEQ multiplex PCR; TCRdb's version includes in-frame clones alone and lacks a portion of them. The sample consists of some 240,000 clones, roughly 80% of them appearing once. Sequencing input: peripheral blood. Receptors originate from a woman aged 80 or older with acute or convalescent COVID-19. Both conserved end residues are trimmed from each CDR3.

>TRBV29-1|TRBJ1-6
SVATGSLGGSPLH
>TRBV24-1|TRBJ2-1
ATSGRPGSYNEQF
>TRBV5-7|TRBJ1-1
ASSLDRVGSAF
>TRBV29-1|TRBJ2-7
SVGRGSYEQY
>TRBV18|TRBJ1-3
ASSPTQDTGNTIY
>TRBV19|TRBJ1-5
ASSGTSLGNQPQH
>TRBV28|TRBJ1-3
ASSSPGTGSRGNTIY
>TRBV7-8|TRBJ1-1
ASSLRGGTEAF
>TRBV12-3/TRBV12-4|TRBJ1-1
ASTRGWAEAF
>TRBV6-1|TRBJ1-5
ASSEAGWDRGQPQH
>TRBV7-8|TRBJ1-3
ASSLEVRVGYSGNTIY
>TRBV10-1|TRBJ1-1
ASSAGGQWSTEAF
>TRBV7-7|TRBJ2-5
ASSAAGGGAFKTQY
>TRBV7-2|TRBJ2-1
ASSLKSKEQGLSNEQF
>TRBV28|TRBJ1-4
ASRSGNGEKLF
>TRBV5-1|TRBJ1-5
ASKPGTGRNQPQH
>TRBV30|TRBJ1-3
AWSTVAQVVGNTIY
>TRBV19|TRBJ1-1
ASSISRPTEAF
>TRBV20-1|TRBJ2-3
SAQTDRAQY
>TRBV7-9|TRBJ1-2
ASSSGQGYT
>TRBV2|TRBJ1-5
ASTTSIGRANQPQH
>TRBV7-2|TRBJ1-1
ASSSGTLGEAF
>TRBV28|TRBJ1-1
ASRLQGSTEAF
>TRBV11-2|TRBJ2-3
ASSSSGGTQY
>TRBV5-6|TRBJ1-1
ASSLVGMVGTEAF
>TRBV5-1|TRBJ1-4
ASSGQGTNEKLF
>TRBV28|TRBJ1-1
ASSSPRRGLGNTEAF
>TRBV11-2|TRBJ2-7
ASSLYSTDRGSYEQY
>TRBV9|TRBJ2-5
ASSVGLAGGGETQY
>TRBV19|TRBJ2-7
ASSLHTGGIYEQY
>TRBV3-1/TRBV3-2|TRBJ1-4
ASSQNVAAGEKLF
>TRBV7-9|TRBJ1-1
ASSLQGTVNTEAF
>TRBV7-2|TRBJ2-5
ASSLDSGALLGAQY
>TRBV18|TRBJ2-2
ASSPPSGPNTGELF
>TRBV15|TRBJ2-3
ATSRDNTRGDTQY
>TRBV15|TRBJ1-2
ATTPNGRGGGYT
>TRBV4-1|TRBJ2-7
ASSPTGVPYEQY